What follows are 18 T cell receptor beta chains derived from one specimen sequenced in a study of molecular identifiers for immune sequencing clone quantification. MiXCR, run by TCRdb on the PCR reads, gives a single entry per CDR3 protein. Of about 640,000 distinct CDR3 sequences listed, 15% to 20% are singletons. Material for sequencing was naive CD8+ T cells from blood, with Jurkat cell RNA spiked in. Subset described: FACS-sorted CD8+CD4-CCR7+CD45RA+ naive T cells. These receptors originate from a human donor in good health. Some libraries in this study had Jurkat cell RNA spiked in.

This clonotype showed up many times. The CDR3 region has the DNA TGTGCCAGCAGCTTAGCCAGGGGGGCAGGCAGCCCTAGCACAGATACGCAGTATTTT. This gives the protein CASSLARGAGSPSTDTQYF. V and J are TRBV7-8 and TRBJ2-3; tentative D call: TRBD1 (7 bases). The CDR3 sequence is 19 residues long. V lost 0 bases, J lost 0 bases, and 19 bases lay in between. The germline CDR1 and CDR2 sequences are SGHVS and FQNEAQ.

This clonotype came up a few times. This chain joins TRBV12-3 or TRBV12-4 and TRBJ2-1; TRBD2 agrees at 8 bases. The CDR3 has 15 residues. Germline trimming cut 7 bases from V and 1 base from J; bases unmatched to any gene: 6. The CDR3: CASNDGTRSYNEQFF. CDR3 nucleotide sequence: TGTGCCAGCAATGACGGGACTAGATCCTACAATGAGCAGTTCTTC.

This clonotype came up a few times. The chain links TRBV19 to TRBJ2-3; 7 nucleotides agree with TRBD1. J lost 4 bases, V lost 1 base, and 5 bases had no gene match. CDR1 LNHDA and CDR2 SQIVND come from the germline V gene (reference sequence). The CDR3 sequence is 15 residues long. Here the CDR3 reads CASSIGQGVPDTQYF. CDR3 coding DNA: TGTGCCAGTAGTATAGGACAGGGTGTGCCAGATACGCAGTATTTT.

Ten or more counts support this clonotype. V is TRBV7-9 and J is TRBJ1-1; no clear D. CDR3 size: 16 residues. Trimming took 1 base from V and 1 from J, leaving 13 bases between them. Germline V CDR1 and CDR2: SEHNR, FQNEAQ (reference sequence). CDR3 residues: CASSLGGGSTNTEAFF. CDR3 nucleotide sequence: TGTGCCAGCAGCTTAGGTGGAGGGTCTACGAACACTGAAGCTTTCTTT.

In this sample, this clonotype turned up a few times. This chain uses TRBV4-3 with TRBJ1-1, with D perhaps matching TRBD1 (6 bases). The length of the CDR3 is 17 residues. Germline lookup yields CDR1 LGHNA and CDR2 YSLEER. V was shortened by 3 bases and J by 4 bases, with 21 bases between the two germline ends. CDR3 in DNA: TGCGCCAGCAGCCAGGCTCATACAGGGACTATGATCACTGAAGCTTTCTTT. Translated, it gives CASSQAHTGTMITEAFF.

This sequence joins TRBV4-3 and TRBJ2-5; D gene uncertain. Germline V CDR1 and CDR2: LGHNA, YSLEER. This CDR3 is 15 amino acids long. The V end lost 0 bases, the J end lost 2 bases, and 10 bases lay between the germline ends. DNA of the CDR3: TGCGCCAGCAGCCAAGATCTCACCAGACAAGAGACCCAGTACTTC. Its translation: CASSQDLTRQETQYF.

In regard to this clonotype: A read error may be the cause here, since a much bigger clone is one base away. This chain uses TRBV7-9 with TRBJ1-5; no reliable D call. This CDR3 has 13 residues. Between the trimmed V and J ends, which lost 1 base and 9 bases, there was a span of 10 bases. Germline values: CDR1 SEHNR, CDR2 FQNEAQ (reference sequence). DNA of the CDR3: TGTGCCAGCAGCTTAGAATCTTTGTCGCCCCAGCATTTT. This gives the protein CASSLESLSPQHF.

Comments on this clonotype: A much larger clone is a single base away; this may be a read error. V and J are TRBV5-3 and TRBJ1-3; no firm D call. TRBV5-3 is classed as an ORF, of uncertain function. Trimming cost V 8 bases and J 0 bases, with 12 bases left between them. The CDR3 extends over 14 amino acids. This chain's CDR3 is CASSVNISGNTIYF. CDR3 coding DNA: TGTGCCAGCAGCGTGAACATCTCTGGAAACACCATATATTTT.

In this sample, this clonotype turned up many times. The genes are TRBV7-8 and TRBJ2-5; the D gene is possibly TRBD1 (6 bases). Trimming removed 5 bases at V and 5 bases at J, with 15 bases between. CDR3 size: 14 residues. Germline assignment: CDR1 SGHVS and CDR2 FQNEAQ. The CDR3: CASSPQGNWETQYF. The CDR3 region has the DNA TGTGCCAGCAGCCCTCAGGGGAATTGGGAGACCCAGTACTTC. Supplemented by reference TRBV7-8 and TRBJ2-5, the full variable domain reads GAGVSQSPRYKVAKRGQDVALRCDPISGHVSLFWYQQALGQGPEFLTYFQNEAQLDKSGLPSDRFFAERPEGSVSTLKIQRTQQEDSAVYLCASSPQGNWETQYFGPGTRLLVL.

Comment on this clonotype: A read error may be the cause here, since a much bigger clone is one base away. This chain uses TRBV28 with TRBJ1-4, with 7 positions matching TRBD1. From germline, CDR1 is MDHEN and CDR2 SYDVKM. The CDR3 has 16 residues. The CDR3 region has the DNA TGTGCCAGCGAATACGAAGGGGGCACGGCTAATGAAAAACTGTCTTTT. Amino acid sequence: CASEYEGGTANEKLSF.

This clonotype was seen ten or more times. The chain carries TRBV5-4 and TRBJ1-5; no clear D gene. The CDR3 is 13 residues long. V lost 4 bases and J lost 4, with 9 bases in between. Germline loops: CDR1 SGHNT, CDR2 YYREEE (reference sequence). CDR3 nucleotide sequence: TGTGCCAGCAGCCGGGATGGAAATCAGCCCCAGCATTTT. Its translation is CASSRDGNQPQHF.

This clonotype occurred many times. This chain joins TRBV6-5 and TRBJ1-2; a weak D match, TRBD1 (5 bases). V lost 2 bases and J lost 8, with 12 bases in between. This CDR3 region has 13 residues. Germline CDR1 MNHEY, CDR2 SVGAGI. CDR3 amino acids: CASSYDSTLGYTF. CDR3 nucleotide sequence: TGTGCCAGCAGTTACGACAGTACTTTGGGCTACACCTTC.

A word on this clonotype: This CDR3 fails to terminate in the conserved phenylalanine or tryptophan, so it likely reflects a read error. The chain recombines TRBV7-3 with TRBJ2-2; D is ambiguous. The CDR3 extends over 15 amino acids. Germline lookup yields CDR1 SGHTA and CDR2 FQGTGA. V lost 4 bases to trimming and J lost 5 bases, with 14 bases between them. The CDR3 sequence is CASSSKPPGTGELFL. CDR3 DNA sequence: TGTGCCAGCAGCTCGAAACCCCCCGGAACCGGGGAGCTGTTTTTA.

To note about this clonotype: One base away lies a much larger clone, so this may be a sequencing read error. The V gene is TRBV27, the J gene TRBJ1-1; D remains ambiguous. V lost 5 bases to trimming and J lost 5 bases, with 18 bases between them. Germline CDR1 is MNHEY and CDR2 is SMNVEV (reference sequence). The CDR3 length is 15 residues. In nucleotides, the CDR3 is TGTGCCAGCAGTCCCCGGGGAGACCCGATAACTGAAGCTTTCTTT. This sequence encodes CASSPRGDPITEAFF.

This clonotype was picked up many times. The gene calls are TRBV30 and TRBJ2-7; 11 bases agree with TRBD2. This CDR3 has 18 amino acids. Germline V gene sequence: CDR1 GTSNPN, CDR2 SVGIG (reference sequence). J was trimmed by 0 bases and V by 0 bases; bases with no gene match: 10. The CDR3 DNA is TGTGCCTGGAGTGTCGGGACTAGCGGCCTTTCTTACTCCTACGAGCAGTACTTC. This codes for CAWSVGTSGLSYSYEQYF.

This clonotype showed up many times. CDR3 sequence: CASSQHSSGGLSYEQYF. In DNA, the CDR3 is TGCGCCAGCAGCCAACACTCTAGCGGGGGTTTGTCCTACGAGCAGTACTTC. The rearrangement joins TRBV4-3 to TRBJ2-7; 10 bases are shared with TRBD2. The CDR3 is made up of 17 amino acids. Germline assignment: CDR1 LGHNA and CDR2 YSLEER. V was pared by 2 bases and J by 1 base, with 8 bases of the junction left unmatched.

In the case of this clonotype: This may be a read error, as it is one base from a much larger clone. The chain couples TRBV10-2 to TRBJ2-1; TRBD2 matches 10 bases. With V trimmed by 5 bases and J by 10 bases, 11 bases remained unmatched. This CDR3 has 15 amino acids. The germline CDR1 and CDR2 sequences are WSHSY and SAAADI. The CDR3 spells CASSPSGRALEEQFF. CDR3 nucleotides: TGCGCCAGCAGTCCGAGCGGGAGGGCCCTGGAAGAGCAGTTCTTC.

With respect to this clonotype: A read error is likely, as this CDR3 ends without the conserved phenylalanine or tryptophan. In DNA form, the CDR3 reads TGTGCCAGCAGCGTAGGGGGGCCCACCTACGAGCAGTACCTC. Its translation: CASSVGGPTYEQYL. V is TRBV9 and J is TRBJ2-7; TRBD1 is a possible D gene (6 bases). Germline assignment: CDR1 SGDLS and CDR2 YYNGEE. This CDR3 has 14 amino acids. Deletions cut 0 bases from V and 2 bases from J, with 9 bases between.